The 18 T cell receptor beta chains in this list originate from one sample, sequenced in a study of cytomegalovirus exposure and HLA in healthy donors. PCR employed 60 Vbeta and 13 Jbeta primers. Assay used: immunoSEQ multiplex PCR; TCRdb lists only in-frame clones, some missing. The sample totals some 110,000 clones. The specimen was PBMCs. These receptors all stem from a man aged 30 to 45 in good health and CMV-seronegative.

The chain carries TRBV29-1 and TRBJ2-7, with a possible D match to TRBD2 (6 bases). The ends were cut back, 4 bases at V and 4 bases at J, with 20 bases in the middle. This CDR3 has 15 amino acids. The germline CDR1 and CDR2 sequences are SQVTM and ANQGSEA. In DNA, the CDR3 is TGCAGCGTTGGGGGCCCGGGGGAGGTTTTTTACGAGCAGTACTTC. This encodes CSVGGPGEVFYEQYF.

The chain couples TRBV19 to TRBJ2-3; D might be TRBD1 (7 bases). Germline CDR1 and CDR2: LNHDA and SQIVND (reference sequence). Trimming removed 6 bases from V and 7 bases from J, with 20 bases in between. The CDR3 is 15 amino acids. In nucleotides, the CDR3 is TGTGCCAGTAGCTCCACTAGCAGGGGGGCGAATACGCAGTATTTT. Residues: CASSSTSRGANTQYF.

The rearrangement uses TRBV11-2 and TRBJ2-1; D is unresolved. CDR1 and CDR2 (germline): SGHAT, FQNNGV. Trimming removed 5 bases from V and 8 bases from J, with 16 bases in between. The CDR3 extends over 14 amino acids. CDR3 coding DNA: TGTGCCAGCAGCGCTGCCACTCCCTCGTATGAGCAGTTCTTC. Encoded protein: CASSAATPSYEQFF.

The chain joins TRBV10-2 to TRBJ2-4; 9 nucleotides align to TRBD2. The ends lost 0 bases at V and 0 bases at J; junction bases unmatched: 6. This CDR3 is 18 amino acids long. Germline CDR1 and CDR2: WSHSY and SAAADI. The CDR3 region has the DNA TGCGCCAGCAGTGAGTCGATAGCGGGGGACTTAGCCAAAAACATTCAGTACTTC. This translates into CASSESIAGDLAKNIQYF.

This chain uses TRBV9 with TRBJ2-3; 8 bases map to TRBD1. The V and J ends lost 0 bases and 10 bases, in that order; junction bases with no gene match: 7. Germline-derived CDR1 and CDR2 are SGDLS and YYNGEE. The CDR3 is 14 amino acids. CDR3 sequence: CASSVEDRVFSQYF. The CDR3 bases are TGTGCCAGCAGCGTAGAGGACAGGGTCTTTTCGCAGTATTTT.

The chain employs TRBV10-3 and TRBJ2-2, with 7 bases fitting TRBD1. Germline values: CDR1 ENHRY, CDR2 SYGVKD. Trimming cost V 6 bases and J 0 bases; bases outside gene matches: 4. The CDR3 loop spans 15 amino acids. CDR3 nucleotides: TGTGCCATCAGCCGGGGACAGTCGAACACCGGGGAGCTGTTTTTT. Translating gives CAISRGQSNTGELFF.

V and J are TRBV5-1 and TRBJ2-6, with TRBD1 as a possible D gene (6 bases). The CDR3 contains 16 residues. Germline V gene sequence: CDR1 SGHRS, CDR2 YFSETQ. The V end was cut by 5 bases, the J end by 5 bases, with 17 bases between. The CDR3 spells CASRRTGNERANVLTF. Here the CDR3 DNA reads TGCGCCAGCAGGCGAACAGGGAATGAGCGGGCCAACGTCCTGACTTTC.

The chain carries TRBV7-8 and TRBJ2-5; D possibly corresponds to TRBD1 (6 bases). Trimming pared 5 bases from V and 9 bases from J, leaving 22 bases between. CDR1 and CDR2 (germline): SGHVS, FQNEAQ. The CDR3 is 15 residues long. The CDR3 DNA reads as TGTGCCAGCAGCGAACGACAGGCCCTTCTAGGGGCCCAGTACTTC. Translating gives CASSERQALLGAQYF.

This sequence joins TRBV5-4 and TRBJ2-3; D is ambiguous. The CDR3 covers 14 residues. The germline V and J ends were trimmed by 2 bases and 0 bases, with 7 bases remaining between them. Germline V lookup: CDR1 SGHNT, CDR2 YYREEE (reference sequence). CDR3 sequence (DNA): TGTGCCAGCAGCTTCGCGAGTAGCACAGATACGCAGTATTTT. Protein sequence: CASSFASSTDTQYF. Looking up the rest from reference TRBV5-4 and TRBJ2-3 gives the full variable domain: ETGVTQSPTHLIKTRGQQVTLRCSSQSGHNTVSWYQQALGQGPQFIFQYYREEENGRGNFPPRFSGLQFPNYSSELNVNALELDDSALYLCASSFASSTDTQYFGPGTRLTVL.

The V and J genes are TRBV6-1 and TRBJ1-2; a weak D match, TRBD1 (6 bases). This CDR3 spans 13 amino acids. The germline V gene has CDR1 MNHNS and CDR2 SASEGT. The germline V and J ends were trimmed by 11 bases and 5 bases, with 18 bases remaining between them. The DNA of the CDR3 is TGTGCCGGCGGACAGCTCCCCTCGTATGGCTACACCTTC. This sequence encodes CAGGQLPSYGYTF.

The chain is built from TRBV7-9 and TRBJ2-7; 10 nucleotides line up with TRBD1. Germline assignment: CDR1 SEHNR and CDR2 FQNEAQ (reference sequence). This CDR3 contains 15 residues. V lost 3 bases, J lost 3 bases, and 5 bases stayed unmatched. DNA for the CDR3: TGTGCCAGCAGCTTCCCGGGACAGGGGCGCTACGAGCAGTACTTC. Residues: CASSFPGQGRYEQYF. Filled out from reference TRBV7-9 and TRBJ2-7, the complete variable domain reads DTGVSQNPRHKITKRGQNVTFRCDPISEHNRLYWYRQTLGQGPEFLTYFQNEAQLEKSRLLSDRFSAERPKGSFSTLEIQRTEQGDSAMYLCASSFPGQGRYEQYFGPGTRLTVT.

The CDR3: CASSLGTGNPNYGYTF. As DNA, the CDR3 is TGCGCCAGCAGCCTCGGGACAGGGAACCCTAACTATGGCTACACCTTC. This chain connects TRBV5-1 to TRBJ1-2; 9 bases fit TRBD1. With V trimmed by 4 bases and J by 0 bases, 7 bases remained unmatched. Germline-derived CDR1 and CDR2 are SGHRS and YFSETQ. The CDR3 runs 16 residues.

The chain combines TRBV2 with TRBJ1-5; D ambiguous. V lost 6 bases and J lost 3, with 15 bases in between. Germline V gives CDR1 SNHLY, CDR2 FYNNEI. The length of the CDR3 is 15 residues. The CDR3 bases are TGTGCCAGCAGCGCCACTGAGGGCGTCAATCAGCCCCAGCATTTT. Protein: CASSATEGVNQPQHF.

The V call is TRBV6-1, the J call TRBJ2-2, with 10 bases aligning to TRBD2. V lost 3 bases and J lost 0; bases outside the gene matches: 7. This CDR3 has 18 amino acids. From germline, CDR1 is MNHNS and CDR2 SASEGT. The CDR3 protein is CASSEELAGPANTGELFF. In DNA form, the CDR3 reads TGTGCCAGCAGTGAGGAACTAGCGGGGCCCGCGAACACCGGGGAGCTGTTTTTT.

This chain links TRBV19 with TRBJ2-1, with TRBD1 identical over 8 bases. V was clipped by 7 bases and J by 5 bases; unmatched bases: 10. CDR3 length equals 15 residues. CDR1 and CDR2 (germline): LNHDA, SQIVND (reference sequence). CDR3 region: CASTLTGGYDNEQFF. CDR3 nucleotide sequence: TGTGCCAGTACCTTAACAGGGGGTTATGACAATGAGCAGTTCTTC.

The chain links TRBV5-4 to TRBJ2-3, with TRBD2 matching over 7 bases. Germline V gene data show CDR1 as SGHNT and CDR2 as YYREEE (reference sequence). The CDR3 has 16 amino acids. J lost 1 base, V lost 4 bases, and 9 bases had no gene match. The CDR3: CASSPPTSTGTDTQYF. Here the CDR3 DNA reads TGTGCCAGCAGCCCCCCGACTAGCACGGGCACAGATACGCAGTATTTT.

The chain uses TRBV19 and TRBJ1-2, with D perhaps matching TRBD1 (6 bases). CDR3 length: 16 residues. Germline values: CDR1 LNHDA, CDR2 SQIVND (reference sequence). V gave up 3 bases and J gave up 2 bases, with 16 bases separating them. The CDR3 sequence: CASSIGTRGFNYGYTF. CDR3 DNA: TGTGCCAGTAGTATTGGGACCAGGGGCTTCAACTATGGCTACACCTTC.

V is TRBV25-1 and J is TRBJ2-7, with D maybe TRBD2 (6 bases). CDR3 length: 12 amino acids. V shed 11 bases and J shed 5 bases, with 16 bases lying between them. The V gene's germline CDR1 is MGHDK and CDR2 SYGVNS. DNA for the CDR3: TGTGCCCCTCCCGGTGGGGAGGACGAGCAGTACTTC. Translated, it gives CAPPGGEDEQYF.